This T cell receptor beta chain was captured by sequencing in a study of T cell changes during pregnancy in multiple sclerosis. TCRdb's copy holds only in-frame clones and misses some; the assay was immunoSEQ multiplex PCR. This table has roughly 87,000 clones, about 89% appearing once. V shed 4 bases and J 10 bases; nucleotides not matched to a gene: 12. The CDR3 is made up of 16 amino acids. CDR1 is SGHNT, CDR2 YYREEE, per germline (reference sequence). This chain connects TRBV5-4 to TRBJ2-1; TRBD2 agrees at 12 bases. The sequence was collected from a female donor in good health, serving as a control in a pregnancy study. Some clones in this sample may be carry-over from other donors' samples. The sample consisted of PBMCs, taken in the first trimester of pregnancy. CDR3 DNA: TGTGCCAGCAGCGCAACCGGGACTAGCGGGCCTGGAGAGCAGTTCTTC. Amino acids: CASSATGTSGPGEQFF.